This T cell receptor (beta chain) was found in a study of blood T cell repertoires in COVID-19. Authors' processing steps: Using reference gene primer amplification, nucleated cell counts were estimated. Here immunoSEQ multiplex PCR was the method, and the copy in TCRdb shows in-frame clones only, minus some. V and J calls and clone size are as listed in that table; D and trimming were resolved from the DNA. The table records some 200,000 clones, around 86% of them present only once. This CDR3 has 16 amino acids. Germline V gene sequence: CDR1 LGHDT, CDR2 YNNKEL (reference sequence). After removal of 4 bases from V and 6 bases from J, the junction contained 6 bases not matched to a gene.

The chain employs TRBV3-1 (or the pseudogene TRBV3-2) and TRBJ2-1; 13 nucleotides match TRBD2. The material sequenced was peripheral blood. This receptor was obtained from a woman older than 75 in a cohort sampled during active or convalescent COVID-19. The CDR3 coding sequence is TGTGCCAGCAGCCCGAGACTAGCGGGGGGAACCAATGAGCAGTTCTTC. Protein: CASSPRLAGGTNEQFF.